The 20 T cell receptor beta chains presented below share a single source sample, sequenced in a study of blood T cell repertoires in COVID-19. Produced via immunoSEQ multiplex PCR; TCRdb's table is partial and in-frame only. Among some 97,000 clones listed, just under 85% were seen once. Sequenced sample: peripheral blood. The source of these receptors is a man between 45 and 60 years old with active or convalescent COVID-19.

V is TRBV27 and J is TRBJ1-3, with 7 positions matching TRBD1. Per the germline V gene, CDR1 is MNHEY and CDR2 is SMNVEV (reference sequence). There are 15 residues in the CDR3. V lost 5 bases and J lost 2; bases outside the gene matches: 6. The CDR3 bases are TGTGCCAGCAGTCCATACAGGGGAACTGGAAACACCATATATTTT. It is translated as CASSPYRGTGNTIYF.

The chain combines TRBV28 with TRBJ1-2; 8 bases are shared with TRBD1. Per the germline V gene, CDR1 is MDHEN and CDR2 is SYDVKM. The CDR3 is 13 amino acids. J gave up 3 bases and V 5 bases, and 2 bases lay outside the gene matches. The CDR3 nucleotides are TGTGCCAGCAGTCTGGACAGGGACTATGGCTACACCTTC. This gives the protein CASSLDRDYGYTF.

The rearrangement joins TRBV7-8 to TRBJ2-7; TRBD2 matches 11 bases. This CDR3 contains 15 residues. Germline values: CDR1 SGHVS, CDR2 FQNEAQ. Trimming removed 3 bases from V and 0 bases from J; junction bases left unmatched: 1. The CDR3 region has the DNA TGTGCCAGCAGCTTGGGACTAGCGGACTCCTACGAGCAGTACTTC. This gives the protein CASSLGLADSYEQYF.

The J gene is TRBJ1-4, the V gene TRBV10-3, with a weak D call TRBD1 (6 bases). Trimming pared 11 bases from V and 7 bases from J, leaving 17 bases between. Germline V gene sequence: CDR1 ENHRY, CDR2 SYGVKD. CDR3 length equals 13 residues. The CDR3 spells CAAKPGEGEKLFF. Here the CDR3 DNA reads TGTGCCGCTAAGCCAGGGGAGGGTGAAAAACTGTTTTTT.

The genes are TRBV5-1 and TRBJ2-1; the match to TRBD2 covers 10 bases. The length of the CDR3 is 15 residues. Losses at the gene ends were 4 bases for V and 4 bases for J; bases not matched to a gene: 5. CDR1 is SGHRS, CDR2 YFSETQ, per germline. This chain's CDR3 is CASSLTSGEYNEQFF. Here the CDR3 DNA reads TGCGCCAGCAGCCTCACTAGCGGGGAATACAATGAGCAGTTCTTC. Filled out from reference TRBV5-1 and TRBJ2-1, the complete variable domain reads KAGVTQTPRYLIKTRGQQVTLSCSPISGHRSVSWYQQTPGQGLQFLFEYFSETQRNKGNFPGRFSGRQFSNSRSEMNVSTLELGDSALYLCASSLTSGEYNEQFFGPGTRLTVL.

The rearrangement links TRBV14 to TRBJ1-2; D is undetermined. Germline CDR1 and CDR2: SGHDN and FVKESK. Trimming removed 2 bases at V and 0 bases at J, with 13 bases between. This CDR3 has 16 amino acids. CDR3 protein: CASSQTRTGANYGYTF. CDR3 bases: TGTGCCAGCAGCCAAACCCGGACGGGAGCTAACTATGGCTACACCTTC. Full variable domain (rest looked up from reference TRBV14 and TRBJ1-2): EAGVTQFPSHSVIEKGQTVTLRCDPISGHDNLYWYRRVMGKEIKFLLHFVKESKQDESGMPNNRFLAERTGGTYSTLKVQPAELEDSGVYFCASSQTRTGANYGYTFGSGTRLTVV.

This clone was recorded only once. The chain combines TRBV5-1 with TRBJ1-2, with 10 positions matching TRBD1. V was pared by 4 bases and J by 4 bases, with 7 bases of the junction left unmatched. The CDR3 extends over 15 amino acids. Germline values: CDR1 SGHRS, CDR2 YFSETQ. CDR3 region: CASSGGQGMGYGYTF. Here the CDR3 DNA reads TGCGCCAGCAGCGGGGGACAGGGGATGGGCTATGGCTACACCTTC.

The chain employs TRBV7-9 and TRBJ1-5; 7 nucleotides agree with TRBD1. V was clipped by 1 base and J by 4 bases; unmatched bases: 4. This CDR3 is 15 amino acids long. The germline gives CDR1 SEHNR, CDR2 FQNEAQ (reference sequence). CDR3 DNA: TGTGCCAGCAGCTTAGAAGGGGACAGTAATCAGCCCCAGCATTTT. It codes for CASSLEGDSNQPQHF.

This clone was seen once. J is TRBJ1-6 and V is TRBV6-5; D gene uncertain. CDR1 is MNHEY, CDR2 SVGAGI, per germline. The V end lost 3 bases, the J end lost 10 bases, and 13 bases lay between the germline ends. The CDR3 is 14 residues long. The DNA of the CDR3 is TGTGCCAGCAGTTATCGAAGGAGTGGATCACCCCTCCACTTT. This encodes CASSYRRSGSPLHF.

This chain uses TRBV1 with TRBJ2-5; the table's D call, TRBD2, has no DNA check behind it. TRBV1 is a pseudogene segment. This CDR3 contains 13 residues. The CDR3 sequence: CTSSHRRGETQYF. DNA of the CDR3: TGCACCAGCAGCCATCGGAGGGGAGAGACCCAGTACTTC.

V usage is TRBV10-3 and J usage is TRBJ2-1; 13 bases match TRBD2. Germline trimming cut 3 bases from V and 8 bases from J; bases unmatched to any gene: 7. Germline CDR1 is ENHRY and CDR2 is SYGVKD. This CDR3 has 16 residues. As DNA, the CDR3 is TGTGCCATCAGTGAAGGACTAGCGGGAGTAGGGTATGAGCAGTTCTTC. This codes for CAISEGLAGVGYEQFF.

The chain has TRBV2 and TRBJ2-7; D gene ambiguous. CDR1 SNHLY and CDR2 FYNNEI come from the germline V gene. CDR3 length equals 13 residues. The V gene lost 0 bases and the J gene lost 4 bases, with 7 bases spanning the gap. The DNA of the CDR3 is TGTGCCAGCAGTGAAGCCGTCAGTTACGAGCAGTACTTC. It is translated as CASSEAVSYEQYF.

The chain has TRBV10-3 and TRBJ1-2, with D possibly TRBD1 on 5 matching bases. The CDR3 runs 14 residues. Germline V gene sequence: CDR1 ENHRY, CDR2 SYGVKD. The V gene lost 3 bases and the J gene lost 4 bases, with 12 bases spanning the gap. The CDR3 region is CAISDSGRTYGYTF. The CDR3 nucleotides read TGTGCCATCAGTGATTCAGGGAGGACCTATGGCTACACCTTC.

The chain combines TRBV28 with TRBJ2-2; D is unclear. Looked up from germline, CDR1 is MDHEN and CDR2 is SYDVKM. Trimming removed 0 bases from V and 6 bases from J, with 17 bases in between. This CDR3 comprises 17 residues. Here the CDR3 DNA reads TGTGCCAGCAGTTTATGGTCCATCCACAGTTTCTCCGGGGAGCTGTTTTTT. Translating gives CASSLWSIHSFSGELFF.

This rearrangement joins TRBV28 to TRBJ1-5, with TRBD1 as a possible D gene (5 bases). The CDR3 length is 15 residues. Looked up from germline, CDR1 is MDHEN and CDR2 is SYDVKM. V shed 1 base and J shed 4 bases, with 11 bases lying between them. The chain's CDR3 is CASSLLAGENQPQHF. CDR3 nucleotides: TGTGCCAGCAGTTTATTAGCGGGGGAAAATCAGCCCCAGCATTTT.

The rearrangement joins TRBV9 to TRBJ1-6; 7 bases match TRBD1. In germline, CDR1 is SGDLS, CDR2 YYNGEE. V gave up 3 bases and J gave up 10 bases; unmatched junction bases: 10. The CDR3 length is 15 residues. CDR3 DNA: TGTGCCAGCAGCGATACAGGGGAAGGAGACTCACCCCTCCACTTT. Residues: CASSDTGEGDSPLHF.

The chain employs TRBV5-1 and TRBJ2-3, with 8 bases lining up with TRBD2. V trimming: 0 bases; J trimming: 5 bases; junction bases outside the gene matches: 8. The germline gives CDR1 SGHRS, CDR2 YFSETQ. The CDR3 runs 16 residues. DNA for the CDR3: TGCGCCAGCAGCTTGGCCGGAGCGGGAGTACAAGATACGCAGTATTTT. Residues: CASSLAGAGVQDTQYF.

This clone was recorded only once. This chain's CDR3 is CASSFLGAGGNTIYF. Here the CDR3 DNA reads TGTGCCAGCAGTTTTCTGGGGGCTGGTGGAAACACCATATATTTT. The rearrangement joins TRBV28 to TRBJ1-3; D is perhaps TRBD1 (6 bases). Trimming stripped 3 bases from V and 3 bases from J, with 12 bases between. Germline CDR1 is MDHEN and CDR2 is SYDVKM. The CDR3 is 15 residues long.

In DNA form, the CDR3 reads TGTGCCAGCAACGCAGGGGGTTCCAGTTCGGTAAACCAAGAGACCCAGTACTTC. Its protein is CASNAGGSSSVNQETQYF. The chain joins TRBV2 to TRBJ2-5; 7 bases are a match to TRBD1. The ends lost 7 bases at V and 0 bases at J; junction bases unmatched: 17. The CDR3 totals 18 residues. Germline CDR1 and CDR2: SNHLY and FYNNEI.

The chain links TRBV2 to TRBJ2-1, with 7 bases identical to TRBD2. The germline V gene encodes CDR1 SNHLY and CDR2 FYNNEI. This CDR3 spans 15 amino acids. With 7 bases clipped from V and 8 bases from J, the junction kept 14 bases outside the gene matches. The CDR3 protein is CASTPGRLDWDEQFF. The CDR3 coding sequence is TGTGCCAGCACTCCCGGGAGGCTGGATTGGGATGAGCAGTTCTTC.